This TCR beta chain derives from a study of blood T cells in healthy people across ages. Looking at the study overall: Using template switching, researchers captured about one barcoded beta molecule for each two T cells.

Combining a sample-barcoded 5' primer with a J-beta primer mix, a second PCR ran for about 7 to 12 cycles. With 12 random nucleotides, a template-switch adaptor tagged each individual cDNA molecule. TCRdb recomputed calls from the 5' RACE reads with MiXCR, one row per CDR3 protein. The table has about a million distinct CDR3 sequences, roughly 47% seen once. Donors ranged from about 6 to 90 years old and were healthy Caucasians in Russia. Each sample yielded at least 6 million isolated PBMCs. The junction had 7 bases not matched to a gene; V was cut back by 5 bases and J by 4 bases. Germline V gene data show CDR1 as SGHVS and CDR2 as FNYEAQ. The CDR3 has 15 residues.

The chain employs TRBV7-6 and TRBJ2-7; 11 bases line up with TRBD2. The source material was blood. This TCR derives from a woman aged 60-75 years in good health. DNA for the CDR3: TGTGCCAGCAGCAACCTAGCGGGAGGATCTTACGAGCAGTACTTC. As protein: CASSNLAGGSYEQYF. The whole variable domain, remainder taken from reference TRBV7-6 and TRBJ2-7, is GAGVSQSPRYKVTKRGQDVALRCDPISGHVSLYWYRQALGQGPEFLTYFNYEAQQDKSGLPNDRFSAERPEGSISTLTIQRTEQRDSAMYRCASSNLAGGSYEQYFGPGTRLTVT.